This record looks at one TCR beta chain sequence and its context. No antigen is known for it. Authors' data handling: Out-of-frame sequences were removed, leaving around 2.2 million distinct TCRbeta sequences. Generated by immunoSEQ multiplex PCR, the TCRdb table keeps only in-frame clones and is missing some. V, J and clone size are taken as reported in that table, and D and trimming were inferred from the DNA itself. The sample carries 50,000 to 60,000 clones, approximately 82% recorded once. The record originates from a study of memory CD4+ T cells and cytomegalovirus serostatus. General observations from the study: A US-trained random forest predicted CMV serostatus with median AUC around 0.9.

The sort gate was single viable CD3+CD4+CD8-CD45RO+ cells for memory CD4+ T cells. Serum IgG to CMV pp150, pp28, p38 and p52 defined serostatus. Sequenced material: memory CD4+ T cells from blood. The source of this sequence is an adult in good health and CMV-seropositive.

CDR3 sequence reads: CASSERGGEQYF. CDR3 sequence (DNA): TGTGCCAGCAGTGAGCGGGGGGGCGAGCAGTACTTC. The chain links TRBV2 to TRBJ2-7; 9 nucleotides match TRBD2. The CDR3 sequence is 12 residues long. V was clipped by 3 bases and J by 6 bases; unmatched bases: 0. CDR1 and CDR2 (germline): SNHLY, FYNNEI.